This passage covers 18 T cell receptor beta chains from one sample sequenced in a study of Tregs in tolerant kidney transplant recipients. The table came from immunoSEQ multiplex PCR; TCRdb's copy has only in-frame clones and leaves some out. The table lists just under 65,000 clones, 95% to 98% of them singletons. This specimen consisted of Tregs from blood, obtained before the transplant. All receptors come from a human donor who received a combined kidney and bone marrow transplant.

The chain joins TRBV7-9 to TRBJ2-4; perhaps TRBD1 as D (8 bases). In germline, CDR1 is SEHNR, CDR2 FQNEAQ (reference sequence). V lost 5 bases and J lost 0, with 17 bases in between. This CDR3 spans 17 amino acids. In DNA, the CDR3 is TGTGCCAGCAGCCCCGGACAGGGACTAATAGCCAAAAACATTCAGTACTTC. Its protein is CASSPGQGLIAKNIQYF.

CDR3 in DNA: TGTGCCAGTAGGGGGACTAGCGGCACAGATACGCAGTATTTT. This sequence encodes CASRGTSGTDTQYF. J is TRBJ2-3 and V is TRBV19; TRBD2 matches 10 bases. The CDR3 extends over 14 amino acids. The germline V gene has CDR1 LNHDA and CDR2 SQIVND (reference sequence). V lost 6 bases and J lost 1; bases outside the gene matches: 1.

CDR3 bases: TGTGCCAGCGAGATAGGACACTCCTACGAGCAGTACTTC. This codes for CASEIGHSYEQYF. The chain couples TRBV6-1 to TRBJ2-7, with D possibly TRBD1 on 5 matching bases. V shed 8 bases and J shed 0 bases, with 11 bases lying between them. CDR1 is MNHNS, CDR2 SASEGT, per germline. The CDR3 is 13 residues long.

For the CDR3, the DNA is TGTGCCAGCTCACCGGGCCCCCAAGAGACCCAGTACTTC. Residues: CASSPGPQETQYF. The chain has TRBV18 and TRBJ2-5, with D unclear. Germline V CDR1 and CDR2: KGHSH, LQKENI. The V end was cut by 3 bases, the J end by 1 base, with 6 bases between. The CDR3 runs to 13 residues.

This chain links TRBV10-3 with TRBJ1-1, with D maybe TRBD1 (5 bases). V lost 6 bases and J 4 bases, leaving 21 bases between the germline ends. CDR1 is ENHRY and CDR2 is SYGVKD in the germline V gene. CDR3 length equals 16 residues. The CDR3 region has the DNA TGTGCCATCAGACCTATACTGAGGGCCGGGGGCACTGAAGCTTTCTTT. It yields the protein CAIRPILRAGGTEAFF.

The chain links TRBV7-6 to TRBJ2-3, with 8 bases fitting TRBD1. The germline gives CDR1 SGHVS, CDR2 FNYEAQ. With V trimmed by 3 bases and J by 8 bases, 4 bases remained unmatched. The CDR3 has 13 residues. This chain's CDR3 is CASSFDRGSTQYF. As DNA, the CDR3 is TGTGCCAGCAGCTTCGACAGGGGTAGTACGCAGTATTTT.

The chain joins TRBV18 to TRBJ2-7; 9 nucleotides match TRBD1. V gave up 2 bases and J gave up 6 bases; unmatched junction bases: 8. Germline V gene lookup returns CDR1 KGHSH and CDR2 LQKENI. CDR3 length: 15 amino acids. DNA for the CDR3: TGTGCCAGCTCACCAATGCCGGGACAGGGAGGCGAGCAGTACTTC. This sequence encodes CASSPMPGQGGEQYF.

The CDR3 loop reads CASSISGRGTDTQYF. For the CDR3, the DNA is TGTGCCAGCAGCATTAGCGGGAGAGGGACAGATACGCAGTATTTT. This chain uses TRBV7-3 with TRBJ2-3; 9 bases match TRBD2. Losses at the gene ends were 5 bases for V and 3 bases for J; bases not matched to a gene: 6. The CDR3 is made up of 15 amino acids. The germline CDR1 and CDR2 sequences are SGHTA and FQGTGA.

This chain connects TRBV5-4 to TRBJ1-2; D might be TRBD1 (6 bases). Trimming pared 2 bases from V and 6 bases from J, leaving 17 bases between. Germline CDR1 SGHNT, CDR2 YYREEE (reference sequence). The length of the CDR3 is 15 residues. CDR3 in DNA: TGTGCCAGCAGCTTACAGGGTTACACTAGGGATGGCTACACCTTC. Translation gives CASSLQGYTRDGYTF. The full variable domain, its missing parts supplied by reference TRBV5-4 and TRBJ1-2, is ETGVTQSPTHLIKTRGQQVTLRCSSQSGHNTVSWYQQALGQGPQFIFQYYREEENGRGNFPPRFSGLQFPNYSSELNVNALELDDSALYLCASSLQGYTRDGYTFGSGTRLTVV.

The chain uses TRBV11-2 and TRBJ2-3; 8 nucleotides line up with TRBD2. The ends lost 3 bases at V and 2 bases at J; junction bases unmatched: 10. The CDR3 runs to 17 residues. Germline CDR1 reads SGHAT; CDR2 reads FQNNGV. The CDR3, as DNA: TGTGCCAGCAGCTTCCGGGGGGTAGCGGGGCCCACAGATACGCAGTATTTT. Residues: CASSFRGVAGPTDTQYF.

CDR3 amino acids: CASSFKASGFFYEQYF. DNA of the CDR3: TGTGCCAGCAGCTTTAAGGCGAGCGGTTTCTTCTACGAGCAGTACTTC. This chain connects TRBV7-2 to TRBJ2-7, with TRBD2 as a possible D gene (5 bases). The germline V gene has CDR1 SGHTA and CDR2 FQGNSA. Trimming removed 3 bases from V and 3 bases from J, with 18 bases in between. The CDR3 totals 16 residues. Together with reference TRBV7-2 and TRBJ2-7, the CDR3 gives the full variable domain: GAGVSQSPSNKVTEKGKDVELRCDPISGHTALYWYRQSLGQGLEFLIYFQGNSAPDKSGLPSDRFSAERTGGSVSTLTIQRTQQEDSAVYLCASSFKASGFFYEQYFGPGTRLTVT.

The chain is built from TRBV19 and TRBJ2-7; D call uncertain. CDR1 LNHDA and CDR2 SQIVND come from the germline V gene (reference sequence). The CDR3 loop spans 13 amino acids. V was cut by 5 bases and J by 1 base, with 9 bases left in between. DNA for the CDR3: TGTGCCAGTAGTGCCATCGGTTCCTACGAGCAGTACTTC. Encoded protein: CASSAIGSYEQYF.

This chain joins TRBV18 and TRBJ2-1; 9 bases fit TRBD1. Trimming cost V 3 bases and J 6 bases; bases outside gene matches: 0. CDR1 is KGHSH and CDR2 is LQKENI in the germline V gene. The CDR3 consists of 13 residues. The CDR3 sequence is CASSPGQGNEQFF. In DNA form, the CDR3 reads TGTGCCAGCTCACCGGGACAGGGCAATGAGCAGTTCTTC.

CDR3 bases: TGCAGCGTTGATATATCGCGGCCGCGAAATGAGCAGTTCTTC. Its translation: CSVDISRPRNEQFF. The genes are TRBV29-1 and TRBJ2-1; D is ambiguous. This CDR3 spans 14 amino acids. Trimming took 3 bases from V and 7 from J, leaving 16 bases between them. The germline V gene has CDR1 SQVTM and CDR2 ANQGSEA.

The gene calls are TRBV11-2 and TRBJ1-3; 10 nucleotides match TRBD1. The germline CDR1 and CDR2 sequences are SGHAT and FQNNGV. The J segment lost 4 bases and the V segment lost 6 bases, leaving 6 bases of the junction unmatched. This CDR3 contains 15 residues. The CDR3 spells CASRPTGGMGNTIYF. CDR3 nucleotides: TGTGCCAGCAGGCCGACAGGGGGCATGGGAAACACCATATATTTT.

The genes are TRBV6-5 and TRBJ2-2, with a tentative D call TRBD1 (6 bases). This CDR3 region has 15 residues. The germline V gene has CDR1 MNHEY and CDR2 SVGAGI. V was trimmed by 7 bases and J by 5 bases, leaving 17 bases between them. CDR3 nucleotides: TGTGCCAGCACCCCAGGGGCGGGCAGGACCGGGGAGCTGTTTTTT. This codes for CASTPGAGRTGELFF.

V usage is TRBV30 and J usage is TRBJ1-6; 7 bases are a match to TRBD1. The CDR3 has 15 residues. CDR1 is GTSNPN, CDR2 SVGIG, per germline (reference sequence). Trimming removed 3 bases from V and 12 bases from J; junction bases left unmatched: 14. As DNA, the CDR3 is TGTGCCTGGAGAGGGGGCCTCGCGGATTTTCTACCCCTCCACTTT. Encoded protein: CAWRGGLADFLPLHF. Supplemented by reference TRBV30 and TRBJ1-6, the full variable domain reads SQTIHQWPATLVQPVGSPLSLECTVEGTSNPNLYWYRQAAGRGLQLLFYSVGIGQISSEVPQNLSASRPQDRQFILSSKKLLLSDSGFYLCAWRGGLADFLPLHFGNGTRLTVT.

The chain recombines TRBV19 with TRBJ2-2; 10 nucleotides agree with TRBD2. Trimming took 5 bases from V and 6 from J; bases not matched to a gene: 9. The CDR3 totals 16 residues. CDR1 and CDR2 from the germline V gene are LNHDA and SQIVND (reference sequence). CDR3 DNA: TGTGCCAGTAGTTACATGGCTAGCGGGGGCCCCGGGGAGCTGTTTTTT. Protein: CASSYMASGGPGELFF.